The clone carrying this T cell receptor beta chain showed up many times. In germline, CDR1 is MNHEY, CDR2 SVGAGI. With 2 bases removed from V and 3 bases from J, the gap between germline ends came to 11 bases. The CDR3 totals 14 residues. The data originate from a study of molecular identifiers for immune sequencing clone quantification. For naive CD8 T cells, sorting used the CD8+CD4-CCR7+CD45RA+ phenotype. Preparation of the bulk TCR libraries relied on previously described methods and listed TCR primers. Each CDR3 protein is one row after TCRdb ran MiXCR on the PCR reads. The repertoire has some 680,000 distinct CDR3 sequences, around 25% of them found once; the top ten carry about 0.84%.

The V call is TRBV6-5, the J call TRBJ2-7, with D possibly being TRBD1 (6 bases). The receptor was isolated from a human donor in good health. Some libraries in this study had Jurkat cell RNA spiked in. Sequenced sample: naive CD8+ T cells from blood, with Jurkat cell RNA spiked in. Subset meaning: FACS-sorted CD8+CD4-CCR7+CD45RA+ naive T cells. Written as DNA, the CDR3 is TGTGCCAGCAGTTACGAAGCAGGGGACTACGAGCAGTACTTC. Encoded protein: CASSYEAGDYEQYF.